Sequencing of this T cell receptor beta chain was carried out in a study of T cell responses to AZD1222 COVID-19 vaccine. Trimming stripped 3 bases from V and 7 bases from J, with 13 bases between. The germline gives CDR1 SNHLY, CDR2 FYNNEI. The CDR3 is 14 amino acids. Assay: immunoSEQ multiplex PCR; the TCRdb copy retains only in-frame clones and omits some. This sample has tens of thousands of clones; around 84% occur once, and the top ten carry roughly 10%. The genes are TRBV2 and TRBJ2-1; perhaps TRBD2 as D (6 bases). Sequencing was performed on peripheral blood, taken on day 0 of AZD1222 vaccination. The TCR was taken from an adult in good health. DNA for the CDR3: TGTGCCAGCAGTGAGACGCGGGGAGGTAATGAGCAGTTCTTC. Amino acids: CASSETRGGNEQFF.